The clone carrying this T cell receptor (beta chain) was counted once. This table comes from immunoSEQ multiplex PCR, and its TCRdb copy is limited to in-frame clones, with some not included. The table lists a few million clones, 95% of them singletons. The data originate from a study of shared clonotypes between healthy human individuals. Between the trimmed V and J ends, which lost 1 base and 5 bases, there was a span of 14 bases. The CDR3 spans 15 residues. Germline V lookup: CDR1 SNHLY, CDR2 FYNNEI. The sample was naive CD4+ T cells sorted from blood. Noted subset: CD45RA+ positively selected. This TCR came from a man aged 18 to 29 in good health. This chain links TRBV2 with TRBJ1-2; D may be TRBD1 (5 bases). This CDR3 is CASSEGTTLGYGYTF. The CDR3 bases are TGTGCCAGCAGTGAAGGGACAACTCTGGGGTATGGCTACACCTTC. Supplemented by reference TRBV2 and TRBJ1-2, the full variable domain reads EPEVTQTPSHQVTQMGQEVILRCVPISNHLYFYWYRQILGQKVEFLVSFYNNEISEKSEIFDDQFSVERPDGSNFTLKIRSTKLEDSAMYFCASSEGTTLGYGYTFGSGTRLTVV.